This is a list of T cell receptor beta chains from one sample in a study of beta chain features in type 1 diabetes. Generated by immunoSEQ multiplex PCR, the TCRdb table keeps only in-frame clones and is missing some. The table has hundreds of thousands of clones, about 15% seen once. The sequenced sample consisted of naive CD4+ T cells from blood. These receptors were collected from a man aged 18 to 29 with type 1 diabetes. The CDR3 runs from the conserved cysteine through the conserved F or W. The D gene is left open where the match is weak. Rows give clone size only sometimes, using once, few, many, or a class for an expanded clone.

. 13 TRBJ2-7 . TRBV29-1 CSVGQRLSYEQYF TGCAGCGTTGGACAGAGACTCTCCTACGAGCAGTACTTC
. 11 TRBJ2-5 . TRBV2 CASSSSGTQYF TGTGCCAGCAGTTCGTCGGGGACCCAGTACTTC
. 12 TRBJ2-7 TRBD1 TRBV29-1 CSVQQGVYEQYF TGCAGCGTCCAACAGGGGGTTTACGAGCAGTACTTC
few 14 TRBJ2-2 . TRBV5-1 CASSLGGVGGELFF TGCGCCAGCAGCCTCGGGGGAGTTGGCGGGGAGCTGTTTTTT
few 15 TRBJ2-7 . TRBV6-5 CASSYRDSQPYEQYF TGTGCCAGCAGCTACCGGGACTCCCAACCCTACGAGCAGTACTTC
. 14 TRBJ2-1 TRBD2 TRBV4-2 CASSRTREVNEQFF TGTGCCAGCAGCCGGACGCGGGAGGTCAATGAGCAGTTCTTC
. 15 TRBJ1-6 . TRBV28 CASRGALIVNSPLHF TGTGCCAGCAGAGGGGCTTTAATCGTTAATTCACCCCTCCACTTT
. 14 TRBJ2-1 . TRBV9 CASGAGPLNNEQFF TGTGCCAGCGGGGCTGGCCCCCTTAACAATGAGCAGTTCTTC
. 16 TRBJ2-4 . TRBV7-2 CASSLALGGALNIQYF TGTGCCAGCAGCTTAGCTCTCGGAGGGGCTTTGAACATTCAGTACTTC
few 11 TRBJ1-1 . TRBV30 CAWRVTTEAFF TGTGCCTGGAGGGTCACAACTGAAGCTTTCTTT
few 12 TRBJ2-7 TRBD1 TRBV7-6 CASLQGDNEQYF TGTGCCAGCTTACAGGGGGACAACGAGCAGTACTTC
. 16 TRBJ2-7 . TRBV15 CATSRGVAELSYEQYF TGTGCCACCAGCAGGGGGGTAGCGGAACTCTCCTACGAGCAGTACTTC
once 14 TRBJ2-1 TRBD2 TRBV19 CASSMGLAGGAQFF TGTGCCAGTAGTATGGGACTAGCGGGAGGGGCGCAGTTCTTC
few 15 TRBJ2-7 TRBD2 TRBV28 CASSLLQRGGYEQYF TGTGCCAGCAGTCTCCTCCAGCGGGGGGGATACGAGCAGTACTTC
few 16 TRBJ2-3 . TRBV9 CASSFSQTSSTDTQYF TGTGCCAGCAGCTTTTCACAAACCTCTAGCACAGATACGCAGTATTTT
few 15 TRBJ2-4 . TRBV6-5 CASSYSLQGQNIQYF TGTGCCAGCAGTTACTCTCTTCAGGGTCAAAACATTCAGTACTTC
few 14 TRBJ1-1 . TRBV5-1 CASSQQRVNTEAFF TGCGCCAGCAGCCAACAGAGGGTGAACACTGAAGCTTTCTTT
few 13 TRBJ2-3 . TRBV19 CASSITGTDTQYF TGTGCCAGTAGTATCACAGGGACAGATACGCAGTATTTT
few 16 TRBJ1-1 . TRBV18 CASSPSATGGRTEAFF TGTGCCAGCTCACCATCTGCTACGGGGGGCCGCACTGAAGCTTTCTTT
. 15 TRBJ2-1 TRBD2 TRBV27 CASTPFQRDDNEQFF TGTGCCAGCACCCCGTTTCAGCGGGACGACAATGAGCAGTTCTTC
few 14 TRBJ2-5 TRBD2 TRBV5-1 CASSAGGGQETQYF TGCGCCAGCAGCGCGGGAGGCGGCCAAGAGACCCAGTACTTC
. 17 TRBJ2-5 . TRBV28 CASNSIGAGIDEETQYF TGTGCCAGCAACTCCATAGGGGCAGGGATAGATGAAGAGACCCAGTACTTC
. 13 TRBJ2-3 TRBD2 TRBV19 CASSSSSGDTQYF TGTGCCAGTAGTTCCTCTAGCGGAGATACGCAGTATTTT
few 15 TRBJ2-5 TRBD1 TRBV7-8 CASSLVSGGGETQYF TGTGCCAGCAGCTTAGTCTCAGGGGGTGGGGAGACCCAGTACTTC
many 14 TRBJ2-2 . TRBV4-3 CASSQDIFTGELFF TGCGCCAGCAGCCAAGACATTTTCACCGGGGAGCTGTTTTTT
few 13 TRBJ2-1 TRBD1 TRBV28 CAGTDRDYNEQFF TGTGCCGGGACGGACAGGGATTACAATGAGCAGTTCTTC
few 17 TRBJ2-6 TRBD2 TRBV7-9 CASRLAGTPLGANVLTF TGTGCCAGCAGACTAGCGGGGACCCCTCTCGGGGCCAACGTCCTGACTTTC
. 16 TRBJ2-2 TRBD1 TRBV7-8 CASSVGQGANTGELFF TGTGCCAGCAGCGTCGGACAGGGGGCGAACACCGGGGAGCTGTTTTTT
few 14 TRBJ2-5 TRBD2 TRBV29-1 CSSNEGTTQETQYF TGCAGCTCAAACGAGGGGACTACCCAAGAGACCCAGTACTTC
. 14 TRBJ1-4 . TRBV2 CASSVVTENEKLFF TGTGCCAGCAGTGTCGTGACAGAGAATGAAAAACTGTTTTTT
few 15 TRBJ2-7 TRBD1 TRBV7-9 CASSFGQGHTYEQYF TGTGCCAGCAGCTTTGGACAGGGCCATACTTACGAGCAGTACTTC
few 15 TRBJ2-7 . TRBV11-2 CASSSRSLASYEQYF TGTGCCAGCAGTTCTAGATCCCTAGCCTCCTACGAGCAGTACTTC
few 15 TRBJ2-1 TRBD2 TRBV7-2 CASSTLAGWVNEQFF TGTGCCAGCAGCACACTAGCGGGGTGGGTCAATGAGCAGTTCTTC
. 16 TRBJ2-7 TRBD2 TRBV4-2 CASSQEVAGASFEQYF TGTGCCAGCAGCCAAGAGGTGGCGGGAGCCTCCTTTGAGCAGTACTTC
. 16 TRBJ1-2 . TRBV7-2 CASSLQMAGGAYGYTF TGTGCCAGCAGCTTGCAGATGGCAGGAGGCGCCTATGGCTACACCTTC
. 12 TRBJ2-3 . TRBV7-6 CASSPLSGTQYF TGTGCCAGCAGCCCATTATCCGGTACGCAGTATTTT
. 16 TRBJ2-3 TRBD2 TRBV29-1 CSVRYLAGGPRDTQYF TGCAGCGTACGATATCTAGCGGGAGGGCCGAGGGATACGCAGTATTTT
. 15 TRBJ2-7 TRBD2 TRBV28 CASSSLPGGAYEQYF TGTGCCAGCAGTTCCCTCCCGGGGGGTGCCTACGAGCAGTACTTC
few 14 TRBJ1-3 . TRBV6-1 CASHPGSSGNTIYF TGTGCCAGCCACCCGGGTTCCAGTGGAAACACCATATATTTT
few 17 TRBJ2-1 TRBD2 TRBV5-1 CASRPISGLAESNEQFF TGCGCCAGCAGGCCTATATCAGGACTAGCGGAGTCGAATGAGCAGTTCTTC
few 15 TRBJ2-1 . TRBV19 CASSLIGGANNEQFF TGTGCCAGTAGTCTCATTGGGGGCGCAAACAATGAGCAGTTCTTC
. 14 TRBJ2-7 . TRBV18 CASSPRGQNYEQYF TGTGCCAGCTCACCACGCGGACAGAACTACGAGCAGTACTTC
. 18 TRBJ1-2 . TRBV18 CASSPPGSAGDKPYGYTF TGTGCCAGCTCACCACCGGGCTCGGCGGGGGACAAACCCTATGGCTACACCTTC
few 15 TRBJ1-5 . TRBV28 CASSYPTYSNQPQHF TGTGCCAGCAGTTACCCCACCTATAGCAATCAGCCCCAGCATTTT
once 13 TRBJ1-2 . TRBV5-1 CASSRQEDYGYTF TGCGCCAGCTCCCGACAGGAAGACTATGGCTACACCTTC
. 14 TRBJ2-7 . TRBV9 CASSPDRPRDEQYF TGTGCCAGCAGCCCAGACAGGCCTCGGGACGAGCAGTACTTC
few 14 TRBJ2-3 TRBD2 TRBV29-1 CSVRPGLHTDTQYF TGCAGCGTCCGACCGGGACTACACACAGATACGCAGTATTTT
few 11 TRBJ1-6 . TRBV6-1 CASSVRSPLHF TGTGCCAGCAGTGTTAGATCACCCCTCCACTTT
few 15 TRBJ2-1 . TRBV27 CASSFLAGIYNEQFF TGTGCCAGCAGTTTTCTCGCGGGGATTTACAATGAGCAGTTCTTC
few 16 TRBJ2-1 TRBD1 TRBV14 CASRRETGTLYNEQFF TGTGCCAGCAGGCGTGAGACAGGGACCCTATACAATGAGCAGTTCTTC
. 16 TRBJ2-1 . TRBV14 CASSPPGGPSYNEQFF TGTGCCAGCAGCCCCCCTGGCGGGCCATCCTACAATGAGCAGTTCTTC